Below are 6 T cell receptor beta chains sequenced from a single sample in a study of T-cell reconstitution after alpha-beta-depleted transplantation in children. Construction of the TCRbeta library involved unique molecular identifiers. TCRdb used MiXCR to reprocess the PCR reads, holding one entry per CDR3 protein. The sample holds approximately 240,000 distinct CDR3 sequences; about a tenth are singletons and the top ten take over 5%. The source material was PBMCs from the stem cell graft donor, sampled from the stem cell graft. These receptors were taken from a human donor who donated a stem cell graft to a child with acute lymphoblastic leukemia.

The table lists this clonotype with a few counts. This chain joins TRBV29-1 and TRBJ1-1; a weak D match, TRBD1 (5 bases). V was trimmed by 7 bases and J by 1 base, leaving 10 bases between them. This CDR3 has 12 residues. Germline lookup yields CDR1 SQVTM and CDR2 ANQGSEA. CDR3 residues: CSAGGGNTEAFF. The DNA for the CDR3 is TGCAGCGCCGGTGGGGGGAACACTGAAGCTTTCTTT.

The J gene is TRBJ1-1, the V gene TRBV11-2, with TRBD1 matching 9 bases. CDR3 size: 12 residues. The germline V gene encodes CDR1 SGHAT and CDR2 FQNNGV. V shed 5 bases and J 9 bases; nucleotides not matched to a gene: 4. In DNA form, the CDR3 reads TGTGCCAGCAGCGAACAGGGGGCCCAAGCTTTCTTT. It translates to CASSEQGAQAFF.

This clonotype was counted only a few times. This rearrangement joins TRBV2 to TRBJ1-5; TRBD1 matches at 8 bases. CDR3 length: 16 residues. CDR1 SNHLY and CDR2 FYNNEI come from the germline V gene. The V gene end was trimmed by 6 bases and the J gene end by 1 base; junction bases not matched to a gene: 8. CDR3 loop: CASSTDRDGSNQPQHF. The CDR3, as DNA: TGTGCCAGCAGCACGGACAGGGATGGGAGCAATCAGCCCCAGCATTTT.

V and J are TRBV29-1 and TRBJ1-1; no firm D call. Trimming shortened V by 3 bases and J by 4 bases, and 9 bases separated the two germline ends. CDR1 is SQVTM, CDR2 ANQGSEA, per germline. This CDR3 spans 12 amino acids. The CDR3 here is CSVDPGLTEAFF. CDR3 coding DNA: TGCAGCGTTGACCCCGGTCTCACTGAAGCTTTCTTT.

This clonotype was counted between two and nine times. This chain joins TRBV28 and TRBJ2-2; no clear D. CDR3 size: 16 residues. CDR1 MDHEN and CDR2 SYDVKM come from the germline V gene. Deletions cut 2 bases from V and 5 bases from J, with 15 bases between. The CDR3 protein is CASSLGGLERTGELFF. The CDR3, as DNA: TGTGCCAGCAGTTTAGGTGGATTGGAAAGGACCGGGGAGCTGTTTTTT.

This clonotype has a count of ten or more. The genes are TRBV29-1 and TRBJ2-7; the match to TRBD1 covers 7 bases. V lost 6 bases and J lost 2; bases outside the gene matches: 13. The CDR3 is made up of 15 amino acids. Germline V gene sequence: CDR1 SQVTM, CDR2 ANQGSEA. CDR3 protein: CSVLLTGTGAYEQYF. CDR3 in DNA: TGCAGCGTCCTCCTGACAGGGACCGGGGCCTACGAGCAGTACTTC.